One sample yielded the 24 T cell receptor beta chains listed below, sequenced in a study of cytomegalovirus exposure and HLA in healthy donors. The PCR used 60 Vbeta and 13 Jbeta primers. Profiling relied on immunoSEQ multiplex PCR, and the TCRdb table lists in-frame clones only, not all of them. In the table there are some 140,000 clones, 65% to 70% of which are singletons. The specimen was PBMCs. These receptor sequences come from a human donor in good health.

This clone has a single count. This sequence joins TRBV7-2 and TRBJ1-1; TRBD1 agrees at 9 bases. The CDR3 extends over 12 amino acids. V was pared by 3 bases and J by 10 bases, with 3 bases of the junction left unmatched. Germline V gene sequence: CDR1 SGHTA, CDR2 FQGNSA. This CDR3 is CASSFLQGAAFF. DNA of the CDR3: TGTGCCAGCAGCTTTCTACAGGGGGCAGCTTTCTTT.

The chain joins TRBV19 to TRBJ1-1, with D hard to call. The CDR3 is made up of 13 amino acids. The V end was cut by 4 bases, the J end by 0 bases, with 6 bases between. The germline V gene has CDR1 LNHDA and CDR2 SQIVND (reference sequence). The CDR3 region is CASSTSLNTEAFF. CDR3 nucleotide sequence: TGTGCCAGTAGTACTAGTTTGAACACTGAAGCTTTCTTT. Filled out from reference TRBV19 and TRBJ1-1, the complete variable domain reads DGGITQSPKYLFRKEGQNVTLSCEQNLNHDAMYWYRQDPGQGLRLIYYSQIVNDFQKGDIAEGYSVSREKKESFPLTVTSAQKNPTAFYLCASSTSLNTEAFFGQGTRLTVV.

The chain is built from TRBV28 and TRBJ1-5, with no clear D. CDR1 is MDHEN, CDR2 SYDVKM, per germline. This CDR3 contains 12 residues. V was trimmed by 2 bases and J by 5 bases, leaving 4 bases between them. CDR3 nucleotides: TGTGCCAGCAGTTTACCGGATCAGCCCCAGCATTTT. Protein product: CASSLPDQPQHF.

The chain combines TRBV7-6 with TRBJ1-1; 7 nucleotides line up with TRBD1. CDR1 is SGHVS and CDR2 is FNYEAQ in the germline V gene. Unmatched junction bases numbered 3, after V lost 2 bases and J lost 3 bases. There are 14 residues in the CDR3. CDR3 loop: CASSLPGTDTEAFF. The CDR3 coding sequence is TGTGCCAGCAGCTTACCTGGGACAGACACTGAAGCTTTCTTT. The variable domain in full, with the rest retrieved from reference TRBV7-6 and TRBJ1-1, is GAGVSQSPRYKVTKRGQDVALRCDPISGHVSLYWYRQALGQGPEFLTYFNYEAQQDKSGLPNDRFSAERPEGSISTLTIQRTEQRDSAMYRCASSLPGTDTEAFFGQGTRLTVV.

A word on this clone: At one end, the junction sequence differs from germline, possibly due to a read error. This chain joins TRBV13 and TRBJ2-3, with 12 bases lining up with TRBD2. CDR1 is PRHDT, CDR2 FYEKMQ, per germline (reference sequence). CDR3 length: 17 amino acids. CDR3 DNA sequence: TGTGCCAGCAGCCCCCGGGCGGTTGTGACTAGCGGGAGAGCACCCCACTTT. This sequence encodes CASSPRAVVTSGRAPHF. The variable domain in full, with the rest retrieved from reference TRBV13 and TRBJ2-3, is AAGVIQSPRHLIKEKRETATLKCYPIPRHDTVYWYQQGPGQDPQFLISFYEKMQSDKGSIPDRFSAQQFSDYHSELNMSSLELGDSALYFCASSPRAVVTSGRAPHFGPGTRLTVL.

This chain connects TRBV7-6 to TRBJ2-1, with 7 nucleotides matching TRBD1. The length of the CDR3 is 14 residues. The V gene end was trimmed by 5 bases and the J gene end by 2 bases; junction bases not matched to a gene: 3. CDR1 is SGHVS, CDR2 FNYEAQ, per germline. The CDR3 region is CASSQGGPYNEQFF. In DNA form, the CDR3 reads TGTGCCAGCAGCCAAGGGGGCCCCTACAATGAGCAGTTCTTC.

V usage is TRBV11-2 and J usage is TRBJ2-4; TRBD2 aligns across 7 bases. Germline lookup yields CDR1 SGHAT and CDR2 FQNNGV. With 9 bases clipped from V and 2 bases from J, the junction kept 10 bases outside the gene matches. This CDR3 has 15 residues. The CDR3 coding sequence is TGTGCCAGTAAAAACGTCGGGGGGTCCAAAAACATTCAGTACTTC. Amino acid sequence: CASKNVGGSKNIQYF.

The chain links TRBV7-2 to TRBJ2-7; D gene ambiguous. The CDR3 extends over 13 amino acids. Germline CDR1 SGHTA, CDR2 FQGNSA. The ends were cut back, 4 bases at V and 0 bases at J, with 7 bases in the middle. The CDR3 loop reads CASSSRNSYEQYF. In DNA, the CDR3 is TGTGCCAGCAGCTCCAGGAACTCCTACGAGCAGTACTTC.

The V gene is TRBV11-3, the J gene TRBJ2-5; TRBD2 matches at 7 bases. CDR3 length equals 14 residues. Trimming at V came to 1 base and at J to 3 bases, leaving 2 bases not matched to a gene. Looked up from germline, CDR1 is SGHNT and CDR2 is YENEEA. Written as DNA, the CDR3 is TGTGCCAGCAGCTTAGGTCGGGGGGAAGAGACCCAGTACTTC. It translates to CASSLGRGEETQYF.

The CDR3 region has the DNA TGCGCCAGCAGTCACCCCGAGGGGGGACTAGATAACTATGGCTACACCTTC. It yields the protein CASSHPEGGLDNYGYTF. The chain joins TRBV23-1 to TRBJ1-2, with D possibly being TRBD1 (6 bases). TRBV23-1 is identified as an open reading frame with a role that is uncertain. Trimming removed 3 bases at V and 1 base at J, with 18 bases between. The CDR3 spans 17 residues.

This chain connects TRBV7-6 to TRBJ2-2; a possible D gene is TRBD2 (5 bases). CDR3 length: 14 residues. Germline CDR1 SGHVS, CDR2 FNYEAQ. Trimming stripped 3 bases from V and 4 bases from J, with 9 bases between. The CDR3 here is CASSFSGGTGELFF. The CDR3, as DNA: TGTGCCAGCAGCTTCTCAGGAGGCACCGGGGAGCTGTTTTTT.

The count of this clone is one. The genes are TRBV18 and TRBJ2-1; tentatively, D is TRBD2 (6 bases). CDR1 and CDR2 from the germline V gene are KGHSH and LQKENI. V was shortened by 2 bases and J by 2 bases, with 13 bases between the two germline ends. This CDR3 has 16 residues. The chain's CDR3 is CASSPRGAGPYNEQFF. The CDR3 nucleotides are TGTGCCAGCTCACCAAGGGGCGCGGGGCCCTACAATGAGCAGTTCTTC.

The chain recombines TRBV6-6 with TRBJ2-2; 8 nucleotides align to TRBD1. Trimming cost V 5 bases and J 6 bases; bases outside gene matches: 2. CDR1 MNHNY and CDR2 SVGAGI come from the germline V gene (reference sequence). This CDR3 is built from 13 residues. CDR3 nucleotide sequence: TGTGCCAGCAGTGTACAGGGGGCCGGGGAGCTGTTTTTT. This encodes CASSVQGAGELFF.

The chain is built from TRBV6-1 and TRBJ2-3; D unresolved. Germline CDR1 and CDR2: MNHNS and SASEGT. This CDR3 has 14 amino acids. Trimming left V 5 bases short and J 8 bases short, with 17 bases between. In nucleotides, the CDR3 is TGTGCCAGCAGTCGAGTCCCCACCGTTGGTACGCAGTATTTT. Amino acid sequence: CASSRVPTVGTQYF.

This clone showed up just once. The chain links TRBV28 to TRBJ1-2, with D uncertain. Germline CDR1 MDHEN, CDR2 SYDVKM. Trimming removed 11 bases from V and 0 bases from J, with 10 bases in between. This CDR3 spans 12 amino acids. CDR3 nucleotides: TGTGCCGCGTCCCGGTCTAACTATGGCTACACCTTC. Its translation: CAASRSNYGYTF.

The rearrangement joins TRBV4-1 to TRBJ2-1; TRBD2 matches at 12 bases. V trimming: 2 bases; J trimming: 8 bases; junction bases outside the gene matches: 7. The CDR3 totals 16 residues. CDR1 MGHRA and CDR2 YSYEKL come from the germline V gene. Here the CDR3 reads CASSQPSGRANYEQFF. The CDR3 bases are TGCGCCAGCAGCCAACCTAGCGGGAGGGCCAACTATGAGCAGTTCTTC.

The V call is TRBV15, the J call TRBJ2-5; D is perhaps TRBD2 (5 bases). The CDR3 is 17 residues long. Trimming left V 1 base short and J 5 bases short, with 20 bases between. Looked up from germline, CDR1 is LNHNV and CDR2 is YYDKDF (reference sequence). The CDR3 sequence: CATSRVGGSRGGETQYF. Written as DNA, the CDR3 is TGTGCCACCAGCAGAGTAGGTGGTTCTCGAGGAGGCGAGACCCAGTACTTC.

J is TRBJ1-1 and V is TRBV7-8; 9 bases align to TRBD1. Germline trimming cut 4 bases from V and 2 bases from J; bases unmatched to any gene: 11. Germline V gene sequence: CDR1 SGHVS, CDR2 FQNEAQ. The CDR3 is 17 residues long. CDR3 in DNA: TGTGCCAGCAGCTCGGCCGGGACAGGGAGTATCAACACTGAAGCTTTCTTT. Translation: CASSSAGTGSINTEAFF.

The table lists this clone with a few counts. The chain uses TRBV4-3 and TRBJ2-1; 7 nucleotides agree with TRBD2. J lost 4 bases, V lost 0 bases, and 6 bases had no gene match. Per germline, CDR1 LGHNA and CDR2 YSLEER. The CDR3 is 16 amino acids. CDR3 residues: CASSQDLWEGYNEQFF. CDR3 nucleotide sequence: TGCGCCAGCAGCCAAGATCTGTGGGAGGGATACAATGAGCAGTTCTTC.

The J gene is TRBJ2-7, the V gene TRBV18; possible D gene TRBD1, 6 bases. V lost 4 bases, J lost 2 bases, and 12 bases lay in between. Germline V gene sequence: CDR1 KGHSH, CDR2 LQKENI. The CDR3 runs 14 residues. This CDR3 reads CASSHREGAYEQYF. The CDR3 bases are TGTGCCAGCTCACATCGCGAGGGGGCCTACGAGCAGTACTTC. The entire variable domain, with the rest obtained from reference TRBV18 and TRBJ2-7, is as follows: NAGVMQNPRHLVRRRGQEARLRCSPMKGHSHVYWYRQLPEEGLKFMVYLQKENIIDESGMPKERFSAEFPKEGPSILRIQQVVRGDSAAYFCASSHREGAYEQYFGPGTRLTVT.

The genes are TRBV29-1 and TRBJ2-3; D perhaps matches TRBD2 (5 bases). Per the germline V gene, CDR1 is SQVTM and CDR2 is ANQGSEA. The V gene lost 0 bases and the J gene lost 0 bases, with 10 bases spanning the gap. The length of the CDR3 is 15 residues. The CDR3: CSVEDLKRSTDTQYF. CDR3 DNA sequence: TGCAGCGTTGAAGATCTTAAGCGGAGCACAGATACGCAGTATTTT.

This chain links TRBV18 with TRBJ2-5, with 9 bases identical to TRBD2. J gave up 4 bases and V 5 bases, and 8 bases lay outside the gene matches. CDR3 size: 15 residues. Germline V lookup: CDR1 KGHSH, CDR2 LQKENI. The CDR3 protein is CASSATSGYGETQYF. The CDR3 DNA reads as TGTGCCAGCTCAGCCACTAGCGGGTACGGAGAGACCCAGTACTTC.

This clone was found a few times. The chain combines TRBV29-1 with TRBJ2-5; possible D gene TRBD2, 6 bases. CDR1 SQVTM and CDR2 ANQGSEA come from the germline V gene. Trimming stripped 6 bases from V and 4 bases from J, with 12 bases between. CDR3 length: 12 amino acids. The CDR3, as DNA: TGCAGCGTCAGACTAGGCCGAGAGACCCAGTACTTC. Its protein is CSVRLGRETQYF.

This clone was detected only once. This chain joins TRBV6-5 and TRBJ1-4, with D maybe TRBD1 (5 bases). Germline CDR1 reads MNHEY; CDR2 reads SVGAGI. V was shortened by 4 bases and J by 11 bases, with 11 bases between the two germline ends. The CDR3 has 12 residues. CDR3 residues: CASSSDKGKLFF. The DNA for the CDR3 is TGTGCCAGCAGTTCCGACAAGGGGAAACTGTTTTTT.